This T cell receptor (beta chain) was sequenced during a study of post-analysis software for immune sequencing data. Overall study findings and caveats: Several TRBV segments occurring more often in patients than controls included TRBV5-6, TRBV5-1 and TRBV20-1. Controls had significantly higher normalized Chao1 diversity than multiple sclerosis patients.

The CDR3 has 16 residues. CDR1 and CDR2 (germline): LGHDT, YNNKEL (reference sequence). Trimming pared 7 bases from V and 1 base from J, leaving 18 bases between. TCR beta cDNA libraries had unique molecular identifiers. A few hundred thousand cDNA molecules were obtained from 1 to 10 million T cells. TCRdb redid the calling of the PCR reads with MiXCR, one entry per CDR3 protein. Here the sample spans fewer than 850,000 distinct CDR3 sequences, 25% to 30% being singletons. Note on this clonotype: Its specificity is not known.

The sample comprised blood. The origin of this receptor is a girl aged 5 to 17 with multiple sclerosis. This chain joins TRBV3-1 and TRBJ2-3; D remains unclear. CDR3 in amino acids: CASTHWSLAGTDTQYF. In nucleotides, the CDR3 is TGTGCCAGCACCCACTGGAGTCTGGCGGGCACAGATACGCAGTATTTT.